The clone carrying this T cell receptor beta chain appeared a single time. This sample is part of a study of blood T cell repertoires in COVID-19. Study information: Some COVID-19 samples were acute and others convalescent; all came from the United States, Italy and Spain. The analysed material was cDNA or gDNA that came from T cells, B-cell-depleted T cells, or PBMCs.

Germline V gene data show CDR1 as LGHDT and CDR2 as YNNKEL (reference sequence). Trimming took off 6 bases at V and 3 bases at J, with 11 bases between the two ends. This CDR3 spans 14 amino acids. Per the study methods: Amplification from reference gene primers served as the basis for estimated nucleated cell counts. Sequencing used immunoSEQ multiplex PCR; TCRdb keeps in-frame clones, though not all of them. V, J and clone size derive from that table, while D and trimming were established from the DNA sequence. The sample consists of tens of thousands of clones, roughly 89% of them appearing once. J is TRBJ2-2 and V is TRBV3-1 (or the pseudogene TRBV3-2), with D maybe TRBD2 (6 bases). This TCR derives from a woman between 45 and 65 years old in a cohort sampled during active COVID-19. Sequenced input: peripheral blood. The CDR3 region is CASRRGGDTGELFF. The DNA of the CDR3 is TGTGCCAGCAGGCGGGGAGGCGACACCGGGGAGCTGTTTTTT.